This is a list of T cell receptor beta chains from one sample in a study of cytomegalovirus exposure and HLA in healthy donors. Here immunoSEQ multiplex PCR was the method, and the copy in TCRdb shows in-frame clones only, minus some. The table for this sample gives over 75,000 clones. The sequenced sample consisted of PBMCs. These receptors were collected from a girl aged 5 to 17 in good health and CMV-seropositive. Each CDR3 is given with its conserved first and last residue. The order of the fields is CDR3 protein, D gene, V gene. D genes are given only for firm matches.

CDR3 protein: CASSYGGGGDSPLHF; D gene: -; V gene: TRBV6-5
CDR3 protein: CASSLLNTGELFF; D gene: -; V gene: TRBV6-6
CDR3 protein: CATREGGLNTEAFF; D gene: -; V gene: TRBV28
CDR3 protein: CASSLGQTNSPLHF; D gene: -; V gene: TRBV11-3
CDR3 protein: CASSLAYQGGVSTDTQYF; D gene: TRBD2; V gene: TRBV11-3
CDR3 protein: CATSRGLNLGSADTQYF; D gene: -; V gene: TRBV15
CDR3 protein: CASSIGGQGASEQFF; D gene: TRBD1; V gene: TRBV19
CDR3 protein: CASSPSGAENQYF; D gene: TRBD2; V gene: TRBV18
CDR3 protein: CASSQEYSSNQPQHF; D gene: -; V gene: TRBV4-2
CDR3 protein: CASSLVQGAGGELFF; D gene: TRBD1; V gene: TRBV7-3
CDR3 protein: CATSRFTSGGGETQYF; D gene: TRBD2; V gene: TRBV15
CDR3 protein: CASSQDIGQNTEAFF; D gene: -; V gene: TRBV4-2
CDR3 protein: CASRGRPGDSPLHF; D gene: -; V gene: TRBV19
CDR3 protein: CASSPLAGKVAEQFF; D gene: -; V gene: TRBV14
CDR3 protein: CASSLMGQITDTQYF; D gene: TRBD1; V gene: TRBV7-3
CDR3 protein: CASSLGGPTNTGELFF; D gene: -; V gene: TRBV5-6
CDR3 protein: CASSLGGSSSGNTIYF; D gene: -; V gene: TRBV7-9
CDR3 protein: CASSSPIGAANTGELFF; D gene: -; V gene: TRBV7-9
CDR3 protein: CASSLWSGGAGGGEQFF; D gene: TRBD2; V gene: TRBV5-5
CDR3 protein: CSVVVRGGEQYF; D gene: -; V gene: TRBV29-1
CDR3 protein: CASSLARGRETQYF; D gene: -; V gene: TRBV7-2
CDR3 protein: CASSDYTGTGSYNSPLHF; D gene: -; V gene: TRBV25-1
CDR3 protein: CASSSWVPGLATNYEQYF; D gene: TRBD2; V gene: TRBV5-1
CDR3 protein: CSVRQAANTGELFF; D gene: -; V gene: TRBV29-1
CDR3 protein: CASSQGRAPMNTEAFF; D gene: -; V gene: TRBV4-1
CDR3 protein: CASSGLTTNTGELFF; D gene: -; V gene: TRBV7-2
CDR3 protein: CASSLDLTAGELFF; D gene: -; V gene: TRBV11-3
CDR3 protein: CASSYPRDYGYTF; D gene: -; V gene: TRBV13
CDR3 protein: CASSAKVRLAELTDTQYF; D gene: TRBD2; V gene: TRBV6-1
CDR3 protein: CASSGPGTALNNEQFF; D gene: TRBD1; V gene: TRBV4-3
CDR3 protein: CASSLGRRGGGAFF; D gene: -; V gene: TRBV13
CDR3 protein: CASSQDRRPSGANVLTF; D gene: -; V gene: TRBV4-3
CDR3 protein: CASSGSGPRYEQYF; D gene: -; V gene: TRBV11-2
CDR3 protein: CASAKEEVNYGYTF; D gene: -; V gene: TRBV5-1
CDR3 protein: CASSQVGSPTDTQYF; D gene: -; V gene: TRBV4-1
CDR3 protein: CASSGTGVQPQHF; D gene: TRBD1; V gene: TRBV28
CDR3 protein: CSVDHGQGNTEAFF; D gene: -; V gene: TRBV29-1
CDR3 protein: CAWSLGAGTLEKLFF; D gene: -; V gene: TRBV30
CDR3 protein: CASSEGTGVSSYNSPLHF; D gene: TRBD1; V gene: TRBV6-1
CDR3 protein: CASARIGGNTNEKLFF; D gene: -; V gene: TRBV18
CDR3 protein: CSVPSSGGADTQYF; D gene: TRBD1; V gene: TRBV29-1
CDR3 protein: CASSSGHPSNNQPQHF; D gene: -; V gene: TRBV6-5
CDR3 protein: CASESTDKQYF; D gene: -; V gene: TRBV5-6
CDR3 protein: CASRLYGDQPQHF; D gene: -; V gene: TRBV2
CDR3 protein: CASSEEAWGNTIYF; D gene: -; V gene: TRBV6-1
CDR3 protein: CSVESYTEAFF; D gene: -; V gene: TRBV29-1
CDR3 protein: CAISDQYPRGGQETQYF; D gene: -; V gene: TRBV10-3
CDR3 protein: CASSKRDRRTDTQYF; D gene: TRBD1; V gene: TRBV28
CDR3 protein: CASSRKQGRGYTF; D gene: -; V gene: TRBV6-5
CDR3 protein: CASSVGRAGLGLAGELFF; D gene: -; V gene: TRBV9
CDR3 protein: CASSLGWGTTGDGYTF; D gene: TRBD1; V gene: TRBV5-1
CDR3 protein: CAWSVPVSPLHF; D gene: -; V gene: TRBV30
CDR3 protein: CASSPPAKTGNTIYF; D gene: -; V gene: TRBV18
CDR3 protein: CASSQRVFNSPLHF; D gene: -; V gene: TRBV4-3
CDR3 protein: CASSLDSPGQGNAYEQYF; D gene: TRBD1; V gene: TRBV5-4